One sample yielded the 23 T cell receptor beta chains listed below, sequenced in a study of cytotoxic CD8 clonotypes in ibrutinib-treated CLL. Profiled with immunoSEQ multiplex PCR; TCRdb holds only in-frame clones, not every one. The table includes around 300,000 clones, about 80% detected once. Source: PBMCs, taken before ibrutinib treatment. These receptors originate from a human donor with chronic lymphocytic leukemia.

V gene TRBV9 combines with J gene TRBJ2-1; no reliable D call. The CDR3 has 14 amino acids. V was clipped by 0 bases and J by 3 bases, with 7 bases between them. Germline CDR1 is SGDLS and CDR2 is YYNGEE. This CDR3 reads CASSVAGIYNEQFF. CDR3 nucleotide sequence: TGTGCCAGCAGCGTAGCTGGGATCTACAATGAGCAGTTCTTC.

The chain has TRBV10-3 and TRBJ1-2, with D maybe TRBD1 (5 bases). CDR1 and CDR2 (germline): ENHRY, SYGVKD. V gave up 2 bases and J gave up 4 bases, with 8 bases separating them. The CDR3 length is 13 residues. The CDR3 DNA reads TGTGCCATCAGTGAGGACAGCGCCTATGGCTACACCTTC. It specifies CAISEDSAYGYTF.

CDR3 DNA sequence: TGTGCCAGCAGCTTGAGACTAGCGGGAGTTGATGAGCAGTTCTTC. Translated, it gives CASSLRLAGVDEQFF. The chain employs TRBV9 and TRBJ2-1; 12 bases map to TRBD2. In germline, CDR1 is SGDLS, CDR2 YYNGEE. The CDR3 is 15 residues long. V was pared by 4 bases and J by 8 bases, with 7 bases of the junction left unmatched.

The chain carries TRBV4-2 and TRBJ2-7; maybe TRBD1 (5 bases). Trimming took 2 bases from V and 3 from J, leaving 17 bases between them. CDR3 length equals 16 residues. Germline loops: CDR1 LGHNA, CDR2 YNFKEQ. The CDR3 DNA reads TGTGCCAGCAGCCAAATACTCCGTGACAGTCGCTACGAGCAGTACTTC. Translating gives CASSQILRDSRYEQYF.

The chain recombines TRBV2 with TRBJ1-4; TRBD1 is a possible D gene (6 bases). Looked up from germline, CDR1 is SNHLY and CDR2 is FYNNEI. The CDR3 consists of 14 residues. Between the trimmed V and J ends, which lost 3 bases and 3 bases, there was a span of 8 bases. CDR3 sequence (DNA): TGTGCCAGCAGTGACAGGGGAGCTAATGAAAAACTGTTTTTT. It encodes CASSDRGANEKLFF.

The chain uses TRBV6-5 and TRBJ2-5; D unresolved. Germline CDR1 is MNHEY and CDR2 is SVGAGI. CDR3 length: 14 residues. Trimming pared 4 bases from V and 5 bases from J, leaving 14 bases between. CDR3 sequence reads: CASSSMSSGETQYF. The CDR3 DNA sequence: TGTGCCAGCAGTTCGATGTCTAGTGGGGAGACCCAGTACTTC.

This clone was counted only a few times. This sequence joins TRBV28 and TRBJ2-7; possible D gene TRBD1, 6 bases. Germline V gene data show CDR1 as MDHEN and CDR2 as SYDVKM. This CDR3 region has 12 residues. Written as DNA, the CDR3 is TGTATGTGTACAGGGACCTCCTACGAGCAGTACTTC. Translated, it gives CMCTGTSYEQYF.

The chain joins TRBV10-2 to TRBJ2-7; D is perhaps TRBD2 (5 bases). Trimming took off 8 bases at V and 6 bases at J, with 11 bases between the two ends. The CDR3 length is 11 residues. Germline lookup yields CDR1 WSHSY and CDR2 SAAADI. CDR3 sequence (DNA): TGCGCCAGCTCCGGTGAGGGCGAGCAGTACTTC. It specifies CASSGEGEQYF.

In its sample, this clone was seen a few times. This chain uses TRBV4-2 with TRBJ2-2; tentative D call: TRBD2 (6 bases). CDR3 length: 16 amino acids. V was shortened by 4 bases and J by 0 bases, with 12 bases between the two germline ends. Per the germline V gene, CDR1 is LGHNA and CDR2 is YNFKEQ. CDR3 amino acids: CASSRGEGANTGELFF. CDR3 DNA sequence: TGTGCCAGCAGCCGGGGGGAAGGAGCGAACACCGGGGAGCTGTTTTTT.

V and J are TRBV2 and TRBJ2-1; 8 bases are a match to TRBD1. V gave up 2 bases and J gave up 5 bases; unmatched junction bases: 14. Germline CDR1 SNHLY, CDR2 FYNNEI. The CDR3 is 18 amino acids. The CDR3 spells CASSESLFGGTGDNEQFF. Written as DNA, the CDR3 is TGTGCCAGCAGTGAAAGTCTGTTCGGCGGGACAGGAGACAATGAGCAGTTCTTC.

The rearrangement uses TRBV30 and TRBJ2-7; 8 bases match TRBD2. Per the germline V gene, CDR1 is GTSNPN and CDR2 is SVGIG (reference sequence). The J segment lost 7 bases and the V segment lost 5 bases, leaving 7 bases of the junction unmatched. The CDR3 extends over 12 amino acids. The DNA of the CDR3 is TGTGCCTGGGCTAAAATAGCGGGGGAGCAGTACTTC. Protein sequence: CAWAKIAGEQYF.

V usage is TRBV30 and J usage is TRBJ2-1; 12 positions match TRBD2. Germline-derived CDR1 and CDR2 are GTSNPN and SVGIG (reference sequence). The CDR3 has 14 residues. After removal of 0 bases from V and 8 bases from J, the junction contained 2 bases not matched to a gene. CDR3 DNA: TGTGCCTGGAGTGTTCTAGCGGGAGGGTATGAGCAGTTCTTC. Translation gives CAWSVLAGGYEQFF.

The gene calls are TRBV7-9 and TRBJ2-5, with D unresolved. The CDR3 contains 13 residues. The germline gives CDR1 SEHNR, CDR2 FQNEAQ (reference sequence). V lost 1 base and J 4 bases, leaving 7 bases between the germline ends. This CDR3 reads CASSLGSGETQYF. The CDR3 region has the DNA TGTGCCAGCAGCTTAGGTTCTGGAGAGACCCAGTACTTC.

The J gene is TRBJ1-5, the V gene TRBV18; D gene uncertain. The V and J ends lost 2 bases and 6 bases respectively, with 14 bases between them. Germline-derived CDR1 and CDR2 are KGHSH and LQKENI. The CDR3 is 15 residues long. CDR3 nucleotides: TGTGCCAGCTCACCAAGGGAGTCAAAACGTCAGCCCCAGCATTTT. Translating gives CASSPRESKRQPQHF.

The chain combines TRBV25-1 with TRBJ2-7; TRBD2 matches 7 bases. This CDR3 is built from 15 residues. CDR1 is MGHDK and CDR2 is SYGVNS in the germline V gene. Trimming cost V 4 bases and J 4 bases; bases outside gene matches: 10. CDR3 in amino acids: CASSAPGAGPYEQYF. CDR3 nucleotide sequence: TGTGCCAGCAGTGCCCCAGGAGCGGGACCTTACGAGCAGTACTTC.

The J gene is TRBJ1-2, the V gene TRBV27, with TRBD1 identical over 8 bases. With V trimmed by 7 bases and J by 4 bases, 11 bases remained unmatched. Germline loops: CDR1 MNHEY, CDR2 SMNVEV (reference sequence). The CDR3 spans 15 residues. In nucleotides, the CDR3 is TGTGCCAGCAAACCCGCAGGGGGCCTTGCCTATGGCTACACCTTC. Amino acid sequence: CASKPAGGLAYGYTF.

Details on this clone: The junction differs from germline at one of its ends, possibly a read error. The chain joins TRBV5-4 to TRBJ1-4, with D possibly matching TRBD1 (5 bases). The CDR3 is made up of 14 amino acids. CDR1 is SGHNT, CDR2 YYREEE, per germline (reference sequence). This chain's CDR3 is CASSLPGPKEKLFF. CDR3 sequence (DNA): TGTGCCAGCAGCTTACCGGGACCTAAGGAAAAACTGTTTTTT.

A single count supports this clone. This sequence joins TRBV9 and TRBJ2-1, with D possibly being TRBD1 or TRBD2 (6 bases each). Germline CDR1 SGDLS, CDR2 YYNGEE. This CDR3 has 14 residues. The V end lost 3 bases, the J end lost 4 bases, and 11 bases lay between the germline ends. CDR3 in amino acids: CASSARGVYNEQFF. CDR3 sequence (DNA): TGTGCCAGCAGCGCGAGGGGGGTTTACAATGAGCAGTTCTTC. Based on the CDR3 plus reference TRBV9 and TRBJ2-1, the full variable domain is DSGVTQTPKHLITATGQRVTLRCSPRSGDLSVYWYQQSLDQGLQFLIQYYNGEERAKGNILERFSAQQFPDLHSELNLSSLELGDSALYFCASSARGVYNEQFFGPGTRLTVL.

The rearrangement uses TRBV29-1 and TRBJ2-5, with D perhaps matching TRBD1 (6 bases). This CDR3 comprises 12 residues. The ends were cut back, 6 bases at V and 0 bases at J, with 8 bases in the middle. Germline V gives CDR1 SQVTM, CDR2 ANQGSEA. The CDR3 DNA reads TGCAGCGTGAACAGGGACCAAGAGACCCAGTACTTC. Residues: CSVNRDQETQYF. Drawing the rest from reference TRBV29-1 and TRBJ2-5, the complete variable domain is SAVISQKPSRDICQRGTSLTIQCQVDSQVTMMFWYRQQPGQSLTLIATANQGSEATYESGFVIDKFPISRPNLTFSTLTVSNMSPEDSSIYLCSVNRDQETQYFGPGTRLLVL.

CDR3 in DNA: TGTGCCAGCAGTGAGGGGACAGGGGCGTACGAGCAGTACTTC. Protein sequence: CASSEGTGAYEQYF. The V gene is TRBV25-1, the J gene TRBJ2-7, with 10 bases identical to TRBD1. The CDR3 extends over 14 amino acids. V shed 3 bases, J shed 4 bases, and the junction held 3 bases outside the gene matches. Looked up from germline, CDR1 is MGHDK and CDR2 is SYGVNS.

This clone was detected only a few times. The chain employs TRBV9 and TRBJ1-1; D is unresolved. CDR3 length: 13 amino acids. Germline loops: CDR1 SGDLS, CDR2 YYNGEE. V lost 2 bases and J 6 bases, leaving 11 bases between the germline ends. This chain's CDR3 is CASSVAPGAEAFF. The CDR3 region has the DNA TGTGCCAGCAGCGTGGCCCCCGGGGCTGAAGCTTTCTTT.

The CDR3, as DNA: TGTGCCAGCCGCAGATGGAACTATGGCTACACCTTC. Protein: CASRRWNYGYTF. The V and J genes are TRBV27 and TRBJ1-2; no definite D call. The germline gives CDR1 MNHEY, CDR2 SMNVEV (reference sequence). The ends were cut back, 8 bases at V and 2 bases at J, with 9 bases in the middle. This CDR3 has 12 amino acids.

The chain couples TRBV7-9 to TRBJ2-1; 10 bases match TRBD2. CDR1 SEHNR and CDR2 FQNEAQ come from the germline V gene (reference sequence). This CDR3 is 15 amino acids long. V shed 5 bases, J shed 4 bases, and the junction held 5 bases outside the gene matches. The CDR3 protein is CASSVLAGAYNEQFF. In DNA, the CDR3 is TGTGCCAGCAGCGTCCTAGCGGGAGCTTACAATGAGCAGTTCTTC.